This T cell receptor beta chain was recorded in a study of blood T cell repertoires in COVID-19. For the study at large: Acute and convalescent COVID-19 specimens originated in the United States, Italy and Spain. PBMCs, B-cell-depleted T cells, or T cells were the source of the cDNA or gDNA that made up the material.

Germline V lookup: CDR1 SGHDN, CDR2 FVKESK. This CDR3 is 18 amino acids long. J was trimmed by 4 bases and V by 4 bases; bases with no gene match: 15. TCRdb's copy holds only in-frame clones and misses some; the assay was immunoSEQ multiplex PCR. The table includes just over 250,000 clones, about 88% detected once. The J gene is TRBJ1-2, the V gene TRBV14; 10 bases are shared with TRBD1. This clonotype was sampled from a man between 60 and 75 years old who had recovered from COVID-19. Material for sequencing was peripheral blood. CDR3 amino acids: CASSRYRDRGRSVYGYTF. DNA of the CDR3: TGTGCCAGCAGCCGCTACCGGGACAGGGGCCGGTCGGTCTATGGCTACACCTTC.